The next 27 T cell receptor beta chains were all read from a single sample in a study of cytomegalovirus exposure and HLA in healthy donors. Primers for the PCR totalled 60 Vbeta and 13 Jbeta. Clones were sequenced by immunoSEQ multiplex PCR, and TCRdb holds only the in-frame ones, with some missing. Here the sample table reports some 110,000 clones. Input material: PBMCs. These receptors originate from a young man in good health and CMV-seronegative.

V usage is TRBV5-1 and J usage is TRBJ2-5; 10 bases agree with TRBD1. This CDR3 is built from 16 residues. CDR1 and CDR2 (germline): SGHRS, YFSETQ. After removal of 4 bases from V and 0 bases from J, the junction contained 6 bases not matched to a gene. This chain's CDR3 is CASSLTGGAYQETQYF. In nucleotides, the CDR3 is TGCGCCAGCAGCCTGACAGGGGGCGCGTACCAAGAGACCCAGTACTTC. Supplemented by reference TRBV5-1 and TRBJ2-5, the full variable domain reads KAGVTQTPRYLIKTRGQQVTLSCSPISGHRSVSWYQQTPGQGLQFLFEYFSETQRNKGNFPGRFSGRQFSNSRSEMNVSTLELGDSALYLCASSLTGGAYQETQYFGPGTRLLVL.

The chain couples TRBV27 to TRBJ2-2, with D possibly being TRBD1 (6 bases). Germline CDR1 and CDR2: MNHEY and SMNVEV (reference sequence). CDR3 size: 14 residues. Trimming cost V 4 bases and J 6 bases, with 12 bases left between them. CDR3 sequence: CASSSGRTAGELFF. Written as DNA, the CDR3 is TGTGCCAGCAGTTCGGGGCGGACAGCCGGGGAGCTGTTTTTT.

This chain uses TRBV6-1 with TRBJ2-7, with 7 bases that match TRBD1. The CDR3 sequence is 14 residues long. Trimming removed 3 bases from V and 0 bases from J; junction bases left unmatched: 2. Looked up from germline, CDR1 is MNHNS and CDR2 is SASEGT. The CDR3 bases are TGTGCCAGCAGTGAGGACAGGTTCTCCTACGAGCAGTACTTC. Translating it yields CASSEDRFSYEQYF.

The V call is TRBV4-2, the J call TRBJ2-1; 14 bases agree with TRBD2. This CDR3 region has 18 residues. V lost 1 base, J lost 4 bases, and 6 bases stayed unmatched. Germline V CDR1 and CDR2: LGHNA, YNFKEQ. CDR3 sequence: CASSQGSGTSGGYNEQFF. CDR3 nucleotide sequence: TGTGCCAGCAGCCAAGGCTCCGGGACTAGCGGGGGTTACAATGAGCAGTTCTTC.

The chain has TRBV2 and TRBJ2-1; TRBD2 matches 10 bases. V shed 5 bases, J shed 1 base, and the junction held 5 bases outside the gene matches. This CDR3 comprises 16 residues. Germline values: CDR1 SNHLY, CDR2 FYNNEI. The CDR3 region is CASSTPSGGSYNEQFF. The CDR3 nucleotides read TGTGCCAGCAGTACCCCTAGCGGGGGTTCCTACAATGAGCAGTTCTTC.

The genes are TRBV5-4 and TRBJ2-1; the D gene is possibly TRBD1 (6 bases). V lost 6 bases and J lost 2, with 12 bases in between. Germline-derived CDR1 and CDR2 are SGHNT and YYREEE (reference sequence). This CDR3 is built from 14 residues. The CDR3 is CASTQGIPYNEQFF. DNA of the CDR3: TGTGCCAGCACCCAGGGGATCCCCTACAATGAGCAGTTCTTC.

The V and J genes are TRBV7-9 and TRBJ1-1, with D possibly TRBD1 on 6 matching bases. Germline lookup yields CDR1 SEHNR and CDR2 FQNEAQ (reference sequence). This CDR3 comprises 18 residues. With 2 bases removed from V and 4 bases from J, the gap between germline ends came to 23 bases. CDR3 nucleotide sequence: TGTGCCAGCAGCTTAAAGGGGATCAGTGCTCCCAGGGGCACTGAAGCTTTCTTT. It specifies CASSLKGISAPRGTEAFF.

The chain uses TRBV10-3 and TRBJ2-2; TRBD1 agrees at 11 bases. Germline-derived CDR1 and CDR2 are ENHRY and SYGVKD. The CDR3 is 14 amino acids. Trimming removed 10 bases from V and 6 bases from J; junction bases left unmatched: 7. The CDR3 DNA is TGTGCCAGCTCCGGGACAGGGGGAGCCGGGGAGCTGTTTTTT. Its translation: CASSGTGGAGELFF.

The chain couples TRBV6-5 to TRBJ1-4; D is perhaps TRBD1 (6 bases). The CDR3 has 15 amino acids. The ends were cut back, 0 bases at V and 6 bases at J, with 11 bases in the middle. CDR1 and CDR2 from the germline V gene are MNHEY and SVGAGI. The CDR3 protein is CASSYSGGVYEKLFF. The CDR3 DNA reads TGTGCCAGCAGTTACTCAGGGGGAGTATATGAAAAACTGTTTTTT.

The chain is built from TRBV7-9 and TRBJ2-3; D not resolved. The CDR3 is 12 amino acids. Germline-derived CDR1 and CDR2 are SEHNR and FQNEAQ (reference sequence). With 4 bases removed from V and 5 bases from J, the gap between germline ends came to 7 bases. CDR3 in DNA: TGTGCCAGCAGCTCCCGTAGAGATACGCAGTATTTT. Amino acid sequence: CASSSRRDTQYF.

The chain combines TRBV19 with TRBJ2-1; 13 bases fit TRBD2. The CDR3 has 14 residues. CDR1 is LNHDA and CDR2 is SQIVND in the germline V gene (reference sequence). After removal of 8 bases from V and 8 bases from J, the junction contained 6 bases not matched to a gene. The CDR3 region is CASVTSGGFHEQFF. The CDR3 DNA follows: TGTGCCAGTGTGACTAGCGGGGGGTTCCATGAGCAGTTCTTC.

The rearrangement links TRBV2 to TRBJ2-3, with 12 bases lining up with TRBD1. CDR1 and CDR2 from the germline V gene are SNHLY and FYNNEI. CDR3 length: 14 residues. The ends lost 10 bases at V and 5 bases at J; junction bases unmatched: 7. This CDR3 is CATQGQGAEDTQYF. CDR3 nucleotide sequence: TGTGCCACACAGGGACAGGGGGCAGAAGATACGCAGTATTTT.

The chain is built from TRBV27 and TRBJ2-3, with D tentatively TRBD2 (6 bases). The CDR3 has 14 residues. Germline CDR1 reads MNHEY; CDR2 reads SMNVEV (reference sequence). The germline V and J ends were trimmed by 3 bases and 2 bases, with 9 bases remaining between them. The CDR3: CASSFWRDTDTQYF. The CDR3 DNA reads as TGTGCCAGCAGTTTTTGGCGGGACACAGATACGCAGTATTTT.

The gene calls are TRBV27 and TRBJ2-4; 9 bases line up with TRBD2. The germline V gene has CDR1 MNHEY and CDR2 SMNVEV (reference sequence). This CDR3 region has 18 residues. Unmatched junction bases numbered 11, after V lost 5 bases and J lost 0 bases. CDR3 nucleotide sequence: TGTGCCAGCAGTAGCAAGACTAGCGGACACTTAGCCAAAAACATTCAGTACTTC. Protein: CASSSKTSGHLAKNIQYF.

The chain joins TRBV6-5 to TRBJ2-7; no reliable D call. The ends were cut back, 2 bases at V and 2 bases at J, with 7 bases in the middle. Germline CDR1 MNHEY, CDR2 SVGAGI. The CDR3 has 13 amino acids. The CDR3 sequence is CASSYRQAYEQYF. In nucleotides, the CDR3 is TGTGCCAGCAGTTACAGGCAGGCCTACGAGCAGTACTTC.

V gene TRBV4-3 combines with J gene TRBJ1-2, with a weak D call TRBD1 (6 bases). Germline values: CDR1 LGHNA, CDR2 YSLEER. Trimming removed 0 bases at V and 10 bases at J, with 18 bases between. This CDR3 is built from 15 residues. CDR3 DNA sequence: TGCGCCAGCAGCCAAGACCCCGGGGACATCCGACCCTACACCTTC. Translation gives CASSQDPGDIRPYTF.

The chain uses TRBV7-3 and TRBJ1-4; possible D gene TRBD1, 6 bases. Trimming left V 11 bases short and J 7 bases short, with 17 bases between. CDR3 length: 13 residues. Germline V gives CDR1 SGHTA, CDR2 FQGTGA. The CDR3 DNA sequence: TGTGCCTCAGGTCCGGGGGGCGGTGAAAAACTGTTTTTT. It codes for CASGPGGGEKLFF.

V and J are TRBV9 and TRBJ1-6; TRBD1 aligns across 8 bases. Trimming cost V 5 bases and J 5 bases; bases outside gene matches: 15. The CDR3 length is 18 residues. CDR1 and CDR2 from the germline V gene are SGDLS and YYNGEE. The CDR3 nucleotides are TGTGCCAGCAGTGTGGGGGCAGGGGGCCTCTGGGATAATTCACCCCTCCACTTT. As protein: CASSVGAGGLWDNSPLHF.

The chain links TRBV6-6 to TRBJ2-7; TRBD2 matches at 11 bases. The germline V gene has CDR1 MNHNY and CDR2 SVGAGI (reference sequence). V was clipped by 6 bases and J by 4 bases; unmatched bases: 8. CDR3 length equals 15 residues. The CDR3 DNA sequence: TGTGCCAGCAGGCCGGGACTAGCGGTCGAATACGAGCAGTACTTC. Its translation: CASRPGLAVEYEQYF.

V and J are TRBV4-2 and TRBJ2-3; possible D gene TRBD2, 5 bases. The germline V gene has CDR1 LGHNA and CDR2 YNFKEQ. Trimming removed 4 bases from V and 4 bases from J, with 12 bases in between. The CDR3 covers 14 residues. The CDR3 sequence: CASSLISGADTQYF. In DNA, the CDR3 is TGTGCCAGCAGCCTGATCTCCGGGGCAGATACGCAGTATTTT.

The rearrangement links TRBV27 to TRBJ1-1; D unclear. Germline V lookup: CDR1 MNHEY, CDR2 SMNVEV (reference sequence). Deletions cut 11 bases from V and 2 bases from J, with 21 bases between. This CDR3 region has 15 residues. CDR3 residues: CAARGSPAGNTEAFF. DNA for the CDR3: TGTGCCGCTAGAGGCTCCCCGGCGGGAAACACTGAAGCTTTCTTT.

V and J are TRBV6-5 and TRBJ1-1, with a possible D match to TRBD1 (5 bases). From germline, CDR1 is MNHEY and CDR2 SVGAGI. V gave up 4 bases and J gave up 10 bases, with 22 bases separating them. This CDR3 contains 15 residues. Written as DNA, the CDR3 is TGTGCCAGCAGTTTGGACCCCGTTGGATCGGGGGGAGCTTTCTTT. This codes for CASSLDPVGSGGAFF.

The J gene is TRBJ2-5, the V gene TRBV18; possible D gene TRBD2, 5 bases. Germline CDR1 is KGHSH and CDR2 is LQKENI. The V end lost 3 bases, the J end lost 2 bases, and 7 bases lay between the germline ends. The CDR3 covers 13 residues. CDR3: CASSPRAQETQYF. The CDR3 DNA reads TGTGCCAGCTCACCGCGGGCTCAAGAGACCCAGTACTTC. The full variable domain, completed using reference TRBV18 and TRBJ2-5, is NAGVMQNPRHLVRRRGQEARLRCSPMKGHSHVYWYRQLPEEGLKFMVYLQKENIIDESGMPKERFSAEFPKEGPSILRIQQVVRGDSAAYFCASSPRAQETQYFGPGTRLLVL.

V is TRBV7-9 and J is TRBJ2-3; 9 positions agree with TRBD1. The germline V gene has CDR1 SEHNR and CDR2 FQNEAQ (reference sequence). The CDR3 contains 17 residues. With 6 bases clipped from V and 0 bases from J, the junction kept 10 bases outside the gene matches. The CDR3 here is CASSSGIGTGSTDTQYF. CDR3 in DNA: TGTGCCAGCAGTTCGGGCATCGGGACAGGGAGCACAGATACGCAGTATTTT.

The chain is built from TRBV2 and TRBJ1-2; 7 bases are a match to TRBD1. This CDR3 spans 15 amino acids. The germline V gene encodes CDR1 SNHLY and CDR2 FYNNEI. V was pared by 4 bases and J by 8 bases, with 13 bases of the junction left unmatched. The CDR3 loop is CASSVTGTDLRGYTF. The DNA of the CDR3 is TGTGCCAGCAGTGTCACCGGGACAGACCTTAGAGGCTACACCTTC.

This rearrangement joins TRBV7-9 to TRBJ2-1; 8 bases agree with TRBD1. The CDR3 consists of 12 residues. V dropped 7 bases and J dropped 8; count of bases not matched to a gene: 4. The V gene's germline CDR1 is SEHNR and CDR2 FQNEAQ (reference sequence). The CDR3 coding sequence is TGTGCCAGCAACCCGACAGGGGATGAGCAGTTCTTC. Translating gives CASNPTGDEQFF.

J is TRBJ2-3 and V is TRBV5-1, with 9 nucleotides matching TRBD2. The CDR3 length is 15 residues. Germline trimming cut 0 bases from V and 5 bases from J; bases unmatched to any gene: 4. CDR1 and CDR2 (germline): SGHRS, YFSETQ. The CDR3 loop reads CASSLGGGAVDTQYF. CDR3 coding DNA: TGCGCCAGCAGCTTGGGCGGGGGGGCTGTAGATACGCAGTATTTT.